What follows is one TCR beta chain and its context. Its antigen is unknown. The starting material, unfractionated whole blood, was used for total RNA extraction. This record comes from a study of human T cells and chemical hapten exposure. Findings of the study overall: The number of TCRs above 1 in 1000 frequency did not change after DPC sensitization.

Attachment of unique molecular identifiers to individual cDNA molecules was performed in the library. Authors' data handling: A per-sample median of around 88,000 TCRs was observed, with counts ranging from about 20,000 to 690,600. TCRdb analysed the 5' RACE reads with MiXCR anew, one entry per CDR3 protein. TCRdb's processing, not the authors' own work, is the source of the V and J calls. The data hold under 150,000 distinct CDR3 sequences, with more than 15% observed a single time. Trimming removed 5 bases at V and 9 bases at J, with 15 bases between. Germline V lookup: CDR1 SGHTS, CDR2 YDEGEE. There are 13 residues in the CDR3.

This TCR was sampled from a human donor in good health. J is TRBJ2-1 and V is TRBV5-8, with D possibly TRBD1 on 6 matching bases. The CDR3 protein is CASSPHRVGEQFF. CDR3 sequence (DNA): TGTGCCAGCAGTCCTCACAGGGTGGGTGAGCAGTTCTTC.